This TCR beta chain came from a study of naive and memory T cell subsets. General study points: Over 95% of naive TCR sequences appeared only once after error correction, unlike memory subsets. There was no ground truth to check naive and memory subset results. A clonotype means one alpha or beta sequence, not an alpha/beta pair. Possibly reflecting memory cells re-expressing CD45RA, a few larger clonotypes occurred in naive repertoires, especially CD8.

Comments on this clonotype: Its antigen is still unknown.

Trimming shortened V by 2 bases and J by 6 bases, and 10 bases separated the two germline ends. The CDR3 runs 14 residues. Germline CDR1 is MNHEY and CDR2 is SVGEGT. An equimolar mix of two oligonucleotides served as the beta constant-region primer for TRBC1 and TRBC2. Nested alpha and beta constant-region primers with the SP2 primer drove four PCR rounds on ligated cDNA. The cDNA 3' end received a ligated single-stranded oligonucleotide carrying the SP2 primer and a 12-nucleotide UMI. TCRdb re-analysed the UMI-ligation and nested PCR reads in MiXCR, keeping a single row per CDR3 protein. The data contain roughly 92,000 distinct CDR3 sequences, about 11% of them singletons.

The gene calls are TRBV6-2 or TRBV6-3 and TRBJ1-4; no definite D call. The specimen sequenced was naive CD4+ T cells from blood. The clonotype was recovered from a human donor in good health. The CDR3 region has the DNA TGTGCCAGCAGTTACGGGTTTGGCGATGAAAAACTGTTTTTT. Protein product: CASSYGFGDEKLFF.